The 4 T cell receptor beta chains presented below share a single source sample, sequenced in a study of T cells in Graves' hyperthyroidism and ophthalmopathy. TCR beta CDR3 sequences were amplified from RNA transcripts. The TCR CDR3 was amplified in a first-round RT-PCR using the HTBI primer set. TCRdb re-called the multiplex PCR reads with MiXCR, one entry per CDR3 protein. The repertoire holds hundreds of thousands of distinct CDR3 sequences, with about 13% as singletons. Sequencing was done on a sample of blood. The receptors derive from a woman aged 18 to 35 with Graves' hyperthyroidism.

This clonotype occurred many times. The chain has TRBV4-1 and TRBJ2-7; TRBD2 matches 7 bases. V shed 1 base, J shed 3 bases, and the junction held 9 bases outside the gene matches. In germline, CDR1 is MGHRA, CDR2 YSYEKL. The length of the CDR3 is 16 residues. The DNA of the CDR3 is TGCGCCAGCAGCCAAGTTAGCGGGCTTGGGATCTACGAGCAGTACTTC. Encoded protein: CASSQVSGLGIYEQYF.

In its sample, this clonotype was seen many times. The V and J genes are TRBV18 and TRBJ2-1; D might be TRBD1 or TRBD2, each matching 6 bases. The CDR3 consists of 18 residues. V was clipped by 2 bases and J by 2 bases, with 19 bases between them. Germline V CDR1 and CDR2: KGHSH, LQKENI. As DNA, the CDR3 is TGTGCCAGCTCACCATTGAGTAACGGGGGCCAAACCTACAATGAGCAGTTCTTC. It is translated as CASSPLSNGGQTYNEQFF.

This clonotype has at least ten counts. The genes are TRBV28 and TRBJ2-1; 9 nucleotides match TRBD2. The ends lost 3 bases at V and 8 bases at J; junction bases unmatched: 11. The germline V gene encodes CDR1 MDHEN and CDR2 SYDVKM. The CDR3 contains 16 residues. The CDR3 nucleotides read TGTGCCAGCAGTTTGTCAGGACTAGCGTTTGGTGATGAGCAGTTCTTC. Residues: CASSLSGLAFGDEQFF.

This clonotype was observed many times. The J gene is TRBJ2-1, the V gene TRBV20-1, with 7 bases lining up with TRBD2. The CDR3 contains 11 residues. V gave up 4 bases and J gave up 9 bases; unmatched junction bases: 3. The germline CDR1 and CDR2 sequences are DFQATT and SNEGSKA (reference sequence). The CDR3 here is CSATSGIEQFF. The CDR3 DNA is TGCAGTGCTACTAGCGGTATTGAGCAGTTCTTC.